The 6 T cell receptor beta chains below all came from one sample that was sequenced in a study of shared clonotypes between healthy human individuals. TCRdb keeps only in-frame clones here, not all; method: immunoSEQ multiplex PCR. Here the sample spans some 2,500,000 clones, roughly 93% being singletons. Sample: naive CD4+ T cells from PBMCs. As for subset: CD45RA+ positively selected. The receptors shown here come from a man between 18 and 35 years old in good health. Some clones in this sample may be carry-over from other donors' samples.

This clone turned up a few times. This chain connects TRBV18 to TRBJ1-4; TRBD1 is a possible D gene (5 bases). Trimming took off 3 bases at V and 0 bases at J, with 8 bases between the two ends. Germline loops: CDR1 KGHSH, CDR2 LQKENI. The CDR3 is 15 amino acids. The CDR3 sequence: CASSPRVATNEKLFF. The CDR3 nucleotides read TGTGCCAGCTCACCCAGGGTCGCAACTAATGAAAAACTGTTTTTT.

This chain joins TRBV28 and TRBJ2-7; possibly TRBD1 or TRBD2 for D (5 bases each). Trimming took 8 bases from V and 1 from J, leaving 12 bases between them. Germline V gives CDR1 MDHEN, CDR2 SYDVKM. This CDR3 has 13 amino acids. The CDR3 spells CASLGDPSYEQYF. As DNA, the CDR3 is TGTGCCAGCTTAGGGGACCCATCCTACGAGCAGTACTTC.

J is TRBJ2-1 and V is TRBV7-2, with D hard to call. This CDR3 has 17 residues. Trimming stripped 5 bases from V and 0 bases from J, with 17 bases between. The germline V gene has CDR1 SGHTA and CDR2 FQGNSA. The CDR3 here is CASSPYSGGLSYNEQFF. The CDR3, as DNA: TGTGCCAGCAGCCCCTATTCGGGCGGCCTCTCCTACAATGAGCAGTTCTTC. The whole variable domain, remainder taken from reference TRBV7-2 and TRBJ2-1, is GAGVSQSPSNKVTEKGKDVELRCDPISGHTALYWYRQSLGQGLEFLIYFQGNSAPDKSGLPSDRFSAERTGGSVSTLTIQRTQQEDSAVYLCASSPYSGGLSYNEQFFGPGTRLTVL.

V is TRBV11-2 and J is TRBJ2-7, with D unresolved. The CDR3 covers 18 residues. The V gene's germline CDR1 is SGHAT and CDR2 FQNNGV. The V gene lost 5 bases and the J gene lost 0 bases, with 23 bases spanning the gap. CDR3 sequence: CASSTEGGVGLSSYEQYF. In nucleotides, the CDR3 is TGTGCCAGCAGCACAGAAGGCGGAGTCGGCCTGAGCTCCTACGAGCAGTACTTC.

The sample holds one count of this clone. This chain joins TRBV5-6 and TRBJ2-3; possibly TRBD1 for D (5 bases). Per the germline V gene, CDR1 is SGHDT and CDR2 is YYEEEE. Trimming removed 7 bases from V and 3 bases from J, with 15 bases in between. The CDR3 is made up of 14 amino acids. The CDR3 here is CASGQGLSTDTQYF. The CDR3 nucleotides are TGTGCCAGCGGGCAGGGATTATCGACAGATACGCAGTATTTT.

The rearrangement uses TRBV4-1 and TRBJ2-3; TRBD1 or TRBD2 may be the D gene (5 bases each). Germline values: CDR1 MGHRA, CDR2 YSYEKL. The V gene lost 1 base and the J gene lost 3 bases, with 11 bases spanning the gap. This CDR3 spans 15 amino acids. The CDR3 here is CASSQVAGRTDTQYF. The CDR3 nucleotides read TGCGCCAGCAGCCAAGTGGCAGGGAGAACAGATACGCAGTATTTT.